Described below is a single T cell receptor (beta chain) sequence and its context. Clones were sequenced by immunoSEQ multiplex PCR, and TCRdb holds only the in-frame ones, with some missing. This repertoire shows over 50,000 clones, around 90% found once; its top ten account for less than 2%. This sample is part of a study of T cell changes during pregnancy in multiple sclerosis. V lost 4 bases to trimming and J lost 5 bases, with 6 bases between them. Per the germline V gene, CDR1 is GTSNPN and CDR2 is SVGIG (reference sequence). The CDR3 loop spans 10 amino acids. The clonotype originates from a female donor with multiple sclerosis, enrolled in a pregnancy study. The chain uses TRBV30 and TRBJ2-7; D not resolved. The sequencing here drew on peripheral blood, taken in the first trimester of pregnancy. The CDR3 spells CAWKLNEQYF. CDR3 nucleotides: TGTGCCTGGAAACTGAACGAGCAGTACTTC.